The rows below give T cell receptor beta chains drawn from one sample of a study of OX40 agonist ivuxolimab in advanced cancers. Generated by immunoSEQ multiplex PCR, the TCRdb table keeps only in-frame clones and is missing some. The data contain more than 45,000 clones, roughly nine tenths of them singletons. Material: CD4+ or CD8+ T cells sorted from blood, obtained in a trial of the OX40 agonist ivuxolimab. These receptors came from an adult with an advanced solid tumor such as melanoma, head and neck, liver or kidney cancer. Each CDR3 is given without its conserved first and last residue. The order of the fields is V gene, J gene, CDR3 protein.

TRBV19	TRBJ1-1	ASTSQGGYTEAF
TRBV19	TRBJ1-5	ASSSGGTLYSNQPQH
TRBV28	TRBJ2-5	ASSLGEGGQETQY
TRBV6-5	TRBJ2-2	ASRLREGSTGELF
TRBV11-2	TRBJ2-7	ASNLGRDTDYEQY
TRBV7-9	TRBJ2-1	ASSFLAGYNEQF
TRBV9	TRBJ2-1	ASSYGGTSVDEQF
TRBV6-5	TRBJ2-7	ASSYGTSFSEQY
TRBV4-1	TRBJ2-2	ASSQGASTGELF
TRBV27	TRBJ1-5	ASSLEGGGQPQH
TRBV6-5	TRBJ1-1	ASSPGGAF
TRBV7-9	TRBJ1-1	ASRRGLEAF
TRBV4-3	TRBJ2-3	ASSQGTSGGDTQY
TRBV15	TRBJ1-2	ATSRNRETNYGYT
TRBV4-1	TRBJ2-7	ASSQRSAVYEQY
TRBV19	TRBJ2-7	ASSMSSGHGTPEQY
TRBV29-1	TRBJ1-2	SATAYYGYT
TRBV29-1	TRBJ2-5	SVGTWDASQETQY
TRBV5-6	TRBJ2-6	ASSLSGFGANVLT
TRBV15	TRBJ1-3	ATSRDPAPYSGNTIY
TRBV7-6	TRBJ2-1	ASSLGEQGSRYEQF
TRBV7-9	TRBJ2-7	ASSVSGRASYEQY
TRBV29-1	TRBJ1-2	SVEAGDFYGYT
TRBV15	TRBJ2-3	ATSPFASGDTQY
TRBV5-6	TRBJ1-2	ASSLWDRGDGYT
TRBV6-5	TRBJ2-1	ASSRLAGAEQF
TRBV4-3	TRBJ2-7	ASSTFRDSYEQY
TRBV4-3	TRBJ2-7	ASSQDWAGGYEQY